The 29 T cell receptor beta chains given below trace back to one sample, sequenced in a study of T cell changes during pregnancy in multiple sclerosis. Repertoires were generated with immunoSEQ multiplex PCR, while TCRdb's copy carries only in-frame clones and drops some. The table includes roughly 93,000 clones, less than 95% detected once. The source was peripheral blood, collected before pregnancy. These receptors were obtained from a female donor with multiple sclerosis, enrolled in a pregnancy study.

The chain joins TRBV18 to TRBJ2-2, with TRBD1 identical over 8 bases. Germline CDR1 is KGHSH and CDR2 is LQKENI. The CDR3 is made up of 15 amino acids. Trimming cost V 6 bases and J 6 bases; bases outside gene matches: 9. CDR3 sequence reads: CASSLGTGKAGELFF. Here the CDR3 DNA reads TGTGCCAGCTCCCTCGGGACAGGCAAAGCCGGGGAGCTGTTTTTT.

This sequence joins TRBV7-3 and TRBJ2-2; 9 bases agree with TRBD1. The V gene end was trimmed by 5 bases and the J gene end by 5 bases; junction bases not matched to a gene: 9. Germline CDR1 is SGHTA and CDR2 is FQGTGA. CDR3 length: 16 amino acids. CDR3 coding DNA: TGTGCCAGCAGCCCGGGACAGGGAGGGCCGACCGGGGAGCTGTTTTTT. Residues: CASSPGQGGPTGELFF.

The genes are TRBV18 and TRBJ2-7, with D perhaps TRBD1 (5 bases). There are 13 residues in the CDR3. Germline CDR1 and CDR2: KGHSH and LQKENI. Trimming cost V 2 bases and J 3 bases, with 8 bases left between them. CDR3: CASSPNRNYEQYF. CDR3 sequence (DNA): TGTGCCAGCTCACCAAACAGGAACTACGAGCAGTACTTC.

The chain employs TRBV7-9 and TRBJ1-4; D unresolved. The CDR3 extends over 15 amino acids. Deletions cut 5 bases from V and 1 base from J, with 11 bases between. Looked up from germline, CDR1 is SEHNR and CDR2 is FQNEAQ (reference sequence). The CDR3 nucleotides read TGTGCCAGCAGCCTAAGTCCGAGAACTAATGAAAAACTGTTTTTT. It codes for CASSLSPRTNEKLFF.

This clone was counted a few times. The rearrangement uses TRBV14 and TRBJ1-1, with D tentatively TRBD1 (6 bases). V lost 4 bases and J 0 bases, leaving 15 bases between the germline ends. The CDR3 is made up of 16 amino acids. From germline, CDR1 is SGHDN and CDR2 FVKESK. The CDR3 nucleotides read TGTGCCAGCAGCCCCTGGGGGGGCAGGCTGAACACTGAAGCTTTCTTT. This encodes CASSPWGGRLNTEAFF.

V gene TRBV2 combines with J gene TRBJ2-1, with 11 bases fitting TRBD2. The CDR3 runs 14 residues. Germline-derived CDR1 and CDR2 are SNHLY and FYNNEI. V lost 5 bases, J lost 6 bases, and 3 bases stayed unmatched. CDR3 nucleotides: TGTGCCAGCAGTTTCGGGACTAGCGGCAATGAGCAGTTCTTC. This codes for CASSFGTSGNEQFF.

The chain carries TRBV18 and TRBJ1-4; D is ambiguous. The CDR3 is made up of 17 amino acids. Germline values: CDR1 KGHSH, CDR2 LQKENI. The V and J ends lost 3 bases and 7 bases respectively, with 21 bases between them. For the CDR3, the DNA is TGTGCCAGCTCACCGAACGAGGGTACCAGGCGGGCTGAAAAACTGTTTTTT. It specifies CASSPNEGTRRAEKLFF. The variable domain in full, completed from reference TRBV18 and TRBJ1-4, reads NAGVMQNPRHLVRRRGQEARLRCSPMKGHSHVYWYRQLPEEGLKFMVYLQKENIIDESGMPKERFSAEFPKEGPSILRIQQVVRGDSAAYFCASSPNEGTRRAEKLFFGSGTQLSVL.

This chain joins TRBV27 and TRBJ2-2, with D possibly being TRBD1 (6 bases). The CDR3 loop spans 15 amino acids. V lost 0 bases and J 1 base, leaving 6 bases between the germline ends. Per germline, CDR1 MNHEY and CDR2 SMNVEV (reference sequence). In nucleotides, the CDR3 is TGTGCCAGCAGTTTATCCAGGGGGAACACCGGGGAGCTGTTTTTT. It encodes CASSLSRGNTGELFF.

The V call is TRBV6-4, the J call TRBJ2-1; the match to TRBD2 covers 10 bases. The CDR3 loop spans 19 amino acids. The germline V gene has CDR1 MRHNA and CDR2 SNTAGT. After removal of 3 bases from V and 1 base from J, the junction contained 12 bases not matched to a gene. CDR3 sequence (DNA): TGTGCCAGCAGTGAAAGGCCTAGCGGGAGTAGGAGGTCCTACAATGAGCAGTTCTTC. It is translated as CASSERPSGSRRSYNEQFF.

J is TRBJ2-1 and V is TRBV25-1; 7 nucleotides align to TRBD2. The junction had 9 bases not matched to a gene; V was cut back by 3 bases and J by 13 bases. The germline V gene has CDR1 MGHDK and CDR2 SYGVNS. The length of the CDR3 is 13 residues. The CDR3 protein is CASSDTSVPTQFF. The CDR3 DNA sequence: TGTGCCAGCAGTGACACTAGCGTCCCCACACAGTTCTTC.

The V call is TRBV7-9, the J call TRBJ2-7, with D possibly TRBD1 on 5 matching bases. Looked up from germline, CDR1 is SEHNR and CDR2 is FQNEAQ (reference sequence). CDR3 size: 15 residues. Trimming took 5 bases from V and 5 from J, leaving 19 bases between them. The CDR3 bases are TGTGCCAGCAGCCGCGGACAAGGAATGTTTCACGAGCAGTACTTC. Residues: CASSRGQGMFHEQYF.

The chain employs TRBV7-9 and TRBJ2-2, with 8 bases identical to TRBD1. Germline assignment: CDR1 SEHNR and CDR2 FQNEAQ (reference sequence). Trimming took 5 bases from V and 1 from J; bases not matched to a gene: 6. CDR3 size: 16 residues. The CDR3 here is CASSRPGQENTGELFF. The CDR3 DNA is TGTGCCAGCAGCCGACCGGGACAGGAGAACACCGGGGAGCTGTTTTTT.

V and J are TRBV6-5 and TRBJ2-7, with 8 positions matching TRBD1. J gave up 3 bases and V 6 bases, and 7 bases lay outside the gene matches. The CDR3 length is 14 residues. Germline lookup yields CDR1 MNHEY and CDR2 SVGAGI. The CDR3 DNA is TGTGCCAGCAGCCCGGACAGGGCGGTCTACGAGCAGTACTTC. It is translated as CASSPDRAVYEQYF.

This chain uses TRBV6-6 with TRBJ1-5; 8 positions agree with TRBD1. V lost 3 bases and J lost 7; bases outside the gene matches: 5. Germline loops: CDR1 MNHNY, CDR2 SVGAGI (reference sequence). The CDR3 is made up of 14 amino acids. The CDR3 DNA is TGTGCCAGCAGTTATAGGACAGGGATCCAGCCCCAGCATTTT. Amino acids: CASSYRTGIQPQHF.

V is TRBV7-2 and J is TRBJ1-6, with D maybe TRBD1 (6 bases). The V gene lost 1 base and the J gene lost 0 bases, with 13 bases spanning the gap. CDR1 and CDR2 (germline): SGHTA, FQGNSA. The CDR3 extends over 18 amino acids. CDR3 coding DNA: TGTGCCAGCAGCTTAGGGTTTGGGGGCGGCTCCTATAATTCACCCCTCCACTTT. It is translated as CASSLGFGGGSYNSPLHF.

The rearrangement joins TRBV4-1 to TRBJ1-2; D gene unclear. The V gene lost 3 bases and the J gene lost 2 bases, with 7 bases spanning the gap. Germline V CDR1 and CDR2: MGHRA, YSYEKL. The length of the CDR3 is 13 residues. The CDR3 DNA reads TGCGCCAGCAGCCAGCACGGGAACTATGGCTACACCTTC. This sequence encodes CASSQHGNYGYTF.

The gene calls are TRBV27 and TRBJ2-1, with D tentatively TRBD2 (5 bases). The V end was cut by 6 bases, the J end by 2 bases, with 14 bases between. The CDR3 is 15 amino acids. Germline assignment: CDR1 MNHEY and CDR2 SMNVEV (reference sequence). The CDR3 spells CASRSLGGTYNEQFF. DNA for the CDR3: TGTGCCAGCAGGTCCTTAGGAGGAACCTACAATGAGCAGTTCTTC.

This clone was seen only once. The chain employs TRBV2 and TRBJ2-7; TRBD2 matches at 13 bases. Trimming cost V 7 bases and J 3 bases; bases outside gene matches: 6. CDR1 is SNHLY, CDR2 FYNNEI, per germline. The CDR3 length is 15 residues. The CDR3: CASTQLAGGIYEQYF. The DNA for the CDR3 is TGTGCCAGCACCCAACTAGCGGGAGGGATCTACGAGCAGTACTTC.

V usage is TRBV6-6 and J usage is TRBJ1-4; a weak D match, TRBD1 (6 bases). The CDR3 covers 15 residues. The germline V gene encodes CDR1 MNHNY and CDR2 SVGAGI (reference sequence). V was trimmed by 4 bases and J by 0 bases, leaving 9 bases between them. DNA of the CDR3: TGTGCCAGCAGTTTGCGGACAGCAACTAATGAAAAACTGTTTTTT. Translated, it gives CASSLRTATNEKLFF.

Written as DNA, the CDR3 is TGTGCCAGCAGATGGGCTAGCGGGGGCCGCTACGAGCAGTACTTC. It codes for CASRWASGGRYEQYF. The gene calls are TRBV5-5 and TRBJ2-7; TRBD2 matches at 10 bases. Germline V lookup: CDR1 SGHKS, CDR2 YYEKEE (reference sequence). The CDR3 contains 15 residues. The J segment lost 3 bases and the V segment lost 5 bases, leaving 8 bases of the junction unmatched.

The V and J genes are TRBV7-2 and TRBJ2-7, with 9 bases lining up with TRBD2. Per the germline V gene, CDR1 is SGHTA and CDR2 is FQGNSA. After removal of 1 base from V and 5 bases from J, the junction contained 12 bases not matched to a gene. CDR3 length: 17 residues. CDR3 residues: CASSLGVSGRALDEQYF. The CDR3 DNA sequence: TGTGCCAGCAGCTTAGGAGTTAGCGGGAGAGCCTTAGACGAGCAGTACTTC. Filled out from reference TRBV7-2 and TRBJ2-7, the complete variable domain reads GAGVSQSPSNKVTEKGKDVELRCDPISGHTALYWYRQSLGQGLEFLIYFQGNSAPDKSGLPSDRFSAERTGGSVSTLTIQRTQQEDSAVYLCASSLGVSGRALDEQYFGPGTRLTVT.

This clone appeared a few times. The CDR3 reads CASSYLGQNSPLHF. The CDR3 DNA sequence: TGTGCCAGCAGCTATTTGGGACAGAATTCACCCCTCCACTTT. This chain joins TRBV6-5 and TRBJ1-6; the match to TRBD1 covers 7 bases. The germline V gene has CDR1 MNHEY and CDR2 SVGAGI. V lost 6 bases to trimming and J lost 7 bases; unmatched junction nucleotides: 6. The CDR3 consists of 14 residues.

V and J are TRBV9 and TRBJ2-7, with a possible D match to TRBD1 (5 bases). The germline CDR1 and CDR2 sequences are SGDLS and YYNGEE. The V end lost 0 bases, the J end lost 8 bases, and 15 bases lay between the germline ends. This CDR3 has 14 amino acids. CDR3 amino acids: CASSVGSDSTKQYF. CDR3 sequence (DNA): TGTGCCAGCAGCGTAGGAAGTGACAGCACGAAGCAGTACTTC.

The J gene is TRBJ2-7, the V gene TRBV7-9; 10 bases match TRBD1. Per germline, CDR1 SEHNR and CDR2 FQNEAQ (reference sequence). This CDR3 is 14 amino acids long. The ends lost 5 bases at V and 4 bases at J; junction bases unmatched: 5. DNA for the CDR3: TGTGCCAGCAGCCCTCCGGGACAGGGGTACGAGCAGTACTTC. It translates to CASSPPGQGYEQYF. Using reference TRBV7-9 and TRBJ2-7 for the parts outside the CDR3, the full variable domain is DTGVSQNPRHKITKRGQNVTFRCDPISEHNRLYWYRQTLGQGPEFLTYFQNEAQLEKSRLLSDRFSAERPKGSFSTLEIQRTEQGDSAMYLCASSPPGQGYEQYFGPGTRLTVT.

The rearrangement joins TRBV9 to TRBJ2-3; the match to TRBD2 covers 8 bases. The germline V gene encodes CDR1 SGDLS and CDR2 YYNGEE. V dropped 0 bases and J dropped 6; count of bases not matched to a gene: 12. CDR3 size: 17 residues. CDR3 in amino acids: CASSVDPPGGALDTQYF. CDR3 nucleotides: TGTGCCAGCAGCGTAGATCCCCCGGGGGGGGCTCTTGATACGCAGTATTTT.

The chain combines TRBV25-1 with TRBJ1-1; a possible D gene is TRBD1 (6 bases). The V end was cut by 2 bases, the J end by 10 bases, with 11 bases between. The length of the CDR3 is 12 residues. Germline V gene data show CDR1 as MGHDK and CDR2 as SYGVNS. The chain's CDR3 is CASSEQGMGAFF. In DNA, the CDR3 is TGTGCCAGCAGTGAACAGGGGATGGGAGCTTTCTTT.

In this sample, this clone turned up once. The V call is TRBV28, the J call TRBJ2-1; 8 bases are a match to TRBD1. Germline-derived CDR1 and CDR2 are MDHEN and SYDVKM. The CDR3 is 14 residues long. The trim removed 3 bases at V and 8 bases at J, leaving 6 bases unmatched. CDR3 in amino acids: CASSLATGGDEQFF. As DNA, the CDR3 is TGTGCCAGCAGTTTGGCAACAGGGGGAGATGAGCAGTTCTTC.

V is TRBV6-1 and J is TRBJ2-7; D might be TRBD1 (6 bases). Germline-derived CDR1 and CDR2 are MNHNS and SASEGT. The V and J ends lost 4 bases and 1 base respectively, with 11 bases between them. The CDR3 sequence is 14 residues long. CDR3: CASSADRISYEQYF. For the CDR3, the DNA is TGTGCCAGCAGTGCGGACAGAATTTCCTACGAGCAGTACTTC.

The chain has TRBV30 and TRBJ1-2, with 8 bases aligning to TRBD1. CDR3 length equals 14 residues. Per the germline V gene, CDR1 is GTSNPN and CDR2 is SVGIG (reference sequence). With V trimmed by 4 bases and J by 1 base, 5 bases remained unmatched. The CDR3 spells CAWTTDRGNYGYTF. The CDR3 DNA reads TGTGCCTGGACCACTGACAGGGGTAACTATGGCTACACCTTC.